This T cell receptor beta chain was identified in a study of blood T cell repertoires in COVID-19. Study background: Acute and convalescent COVID-19 specimens originated in the United States, Italy and Spain. The cDNA or gDNA used as material had been derived from T cells, B-cell-depleted T cells, or PBMCs.

Seattle enrolled patients during active infection and tracked them longitudinally. The CDR3 loop spans 16 amino acids. V trimming: 4 bases; J trimming: 5 bases; junction bases outside the gene matches: 10. Per the germline V gene, CDR1 is MNHEY and CDR2 is SVGAGI. Authors' processing steps: The authors estimated nucleated cell counts from reference gene primer amplification. Assay: immunoSEQ multiplex PCR; the TCRdb copy retains only in-frame clones and omits some. That table furnishes V, J and clone size, whereas the DNA furnished D and trimming. The sample records approximately 400,000 clones, approximately 90% being singletons.

V and J are TRBV6-5 and TRBJ1-1; 10 nucleotides line up with TRBD1. This receptor was identified in a woman aged 45 to 65 with COVID-19, enrolled during active disease. Sequenced material: peripheral blood. DNA for the CDR3: TGTGCCAGCAGTTCGACCCGGACAGGGGGAAGGACTGAAGCTTTCTTT. Amino acids: CASSSTRTGGRTEAFF.